This T cell receptor (beta chain) was sequenced in a study of CD8+CD57+ T cells in acquired aplastic anemia. This clonotype has a count of ten or more. Template material for TCR beta VDJ and CDR3 profiling consisted of genomic DNA. MiXCR was run by TCRdb on the reads, yielding one entry per CDR3 protein. This table holds approximately 200,000 distinct CDR3 sequences, over 40% found once. The CDR3 is 16 amino acids. Germline V lookup: CDR1 MNHNS, CDR2 SASEGT. The V gene lost 2 bases and the J gene lost 0 bases, with 13 bases spanning the gap. Patients who underwent sequencing had shown CD8+CD57+ cell expansion by flow cytometry.

This chain uses TRBV6-1 with TRBJ1-2; the D is unclear. The specimen was sorted CD4+, CD8+, or CD8+CD57+ T cells (not recorded which) from PBMCs. This clonotype was sampled from a human donor with aplastic anemia. DNA for the CDR3: TGTGCCAGCAGTGAATGGGCGGGAGAGACTAACTATGGCTACACCTTC. Translated, it gives CASSEWAGETNYGYTF.